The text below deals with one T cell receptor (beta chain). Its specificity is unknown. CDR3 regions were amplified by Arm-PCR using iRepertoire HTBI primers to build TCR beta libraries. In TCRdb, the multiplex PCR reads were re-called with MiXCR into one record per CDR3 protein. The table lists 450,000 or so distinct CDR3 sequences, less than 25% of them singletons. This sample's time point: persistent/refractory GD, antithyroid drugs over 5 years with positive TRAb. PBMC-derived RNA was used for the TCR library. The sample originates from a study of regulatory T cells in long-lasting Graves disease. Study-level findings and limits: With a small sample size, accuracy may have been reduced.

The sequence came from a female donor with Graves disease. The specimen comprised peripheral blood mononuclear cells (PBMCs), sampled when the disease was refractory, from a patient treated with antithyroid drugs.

CDR3 in DNA: TGTGCCACCAGTGACCTAGGGACGGTGACGAACACCGGGGAGCTGTTTTTT. Protein sequence: CATSDLGTVTNTGELFF. This chain uses TRBV24-1 with TRBJ2-2; D possibly matches TRBD1 or TRBD2 (5 bases each). V lost 4 bases and J lost 0, with 14 bases in between. Germline loops: CDR1 KGHDR, CDR2 SFDVKD. This CDR3 has 17 amino acids.